Sequencing of this T cell receptor (beta chain) was carried out in a study of blood T cell repertoires in COVID-19. As for the study in general: Sites in the United States, Italy and Spain provided acute and convalescent COVID-19 samples.

Authors' methods: Reference gene primers were amplified, and this amplification served to estimate nucleated cell counts. The method was immunoSEQ multiplex PCR; TCRdb's version includes in-frame clones alone and lacks a portion of them. Clone size and the V and J calls come from that table; the DNA yielded D and trimming. The table has around 6,700 clones, 89% seen once. V trimming: 7 bases; J trimming: 2 bases; junction bases outside the gene matches: 3. This CDR3 region has 14 residues. From germline, CDR1 is SGDLS and CDR2 YYNGEE. The receptor was derived from an older man with active COVID-19. The sequenced sample was peripheral blood. The chain couples TRBV9 to TRBJ2-1; 10 bases fit TRBD1. The CDR3 DNA reads as TGTGCCAGCGCCGGGACAGGGGCCTACAATGAGCAGTTCTTC. Translated: CASAGTGAYNEQFF.